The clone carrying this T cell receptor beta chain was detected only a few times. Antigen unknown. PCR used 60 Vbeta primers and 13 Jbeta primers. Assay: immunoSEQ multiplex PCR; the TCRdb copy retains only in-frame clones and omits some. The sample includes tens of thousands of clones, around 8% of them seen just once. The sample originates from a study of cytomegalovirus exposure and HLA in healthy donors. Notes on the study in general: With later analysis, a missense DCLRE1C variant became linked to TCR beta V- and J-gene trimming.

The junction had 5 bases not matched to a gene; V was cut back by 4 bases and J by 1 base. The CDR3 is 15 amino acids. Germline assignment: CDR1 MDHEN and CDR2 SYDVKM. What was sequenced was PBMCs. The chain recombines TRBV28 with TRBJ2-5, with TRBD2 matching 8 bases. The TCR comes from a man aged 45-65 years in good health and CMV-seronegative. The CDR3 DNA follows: TGTGCCAGCAGTTCAGCGGGAGTGGCCCAAGAGACCCAGTACTTC. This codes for CASSSAGVAQETQYF.